The 21 T cell receptor beta chains reported below all come from one sample, sequenced in a study. Cells sorted as Tregs were CD4+, CD25+ and CD127-/low. Each CDR3 protein is one row after TCRdb ran MiXCR on the 5' RACE reads. The sample lists 9,500 to 10,000 distinct CDR3 sequences; about 15% were seen once. What was sequenced was Tregs sorted from blood. The receptors come from a female donor with breast cancer.

In its sample, this clonotype is medium-sized (0.01 to 0.1%). V is TRBV5-1 and J is TRBJ1-1, with D maybe TRBD1 (6 bases). Trimming pared 0 bases from V and 5 bases from J, leaving 11 bases between. The CDR3 runs 14 residues. From germline, CDR1 is SGHRS and CDR2 YFSETQ. For the CDR3, the DNA is TGCGCCAGCAGCTTGGGACAGGATAGAACTGAAGCTTTCTTT. Translated, it gives CASSLGQDRTEAFF.

Notes on this clonotype: A read error is possible here, since a much larger clone lies one base away. This chain joins TRBV12-3 or TRBV12-4 and TRBJ1-5; unclear D gene. The CDR3 extends over 14 amino acids. CDR3 DNA sequence: TGTGCCAGCAGTTTGCGGGAGAGCAGTCAGCCCCAGCATTTT. Translated, it gives CASSLRESSQPQHF.

This CDR3 is CASSTGQYGYTF. The CDR3 DNA sequence: TGTGCCAGTAGTACCGGACAGTATGGCTACACCTTC. The chain links TRBV19 to TRBJ1-2, with D perhaps matching TRBD1 (6 bases). CDR1 is LNHDA and CDR2 is SQIVND in the germline V gene (reference sequence). The V end lost 4 bases, the J end lost 5 bases, and 8 bases lay between the germline ends. The CDR3 is 12 residues long.

Points on this clonotype: This could be a read error, since a much larger clone is one nucleotide away. This chain connects TRBV7-2 to TRBJ1-3; no clear D gene. The CDR3 is 13 residues long. The V gene's germline CDR1 is SGHTA and CDR2 FQGNSA. CDR3 amino acids: CASSLEAGNIIYF. CDR3 DNA sequence: TGTGCCAGCAGCTTAGAGGCCGGAAACATCATATATTTT.

This clonotype was observed a handful of times. This chain uses TRBV25-1 with TRBJ2-1; D not certain. V was cut by 4 bases and J by 5 bases, with 6 bases left in between. CDR1 is MGHDK, CDR2 SYGVNS, per germline. This CDR3 contains 12 residues. The CDR3 sequence: CASSVTDNEQFF. DNA of the CDR3: TGTGCCAGCAGTGTTACCGACAATGAGCAGTTCTTC.

This clonotype was found many times. The rearrangement joins TRBV7-2 to TRBJ2-6; TRBD1 is a possible D gene (6 bases). CDR3 size: 18 residues. Trimming shortened V by 1 base and J by 2 bases, and 15 bases separated the two germline ends. Germline CDR1 and CDR2: SGHTA and FQGNSA. Here the CDR3 DNA reads TGTGCCAGCAGCTTAGTCTTACAGGGATTTGCTGGGGCCAACGTCCTGACTTTC. This codes for CASSLVLQGFAGANVLTF. The whole variable domain, filled in from reference TRBV7-2 and TRBJ2-6, reads GAGVSQSPSNKVTEKGKDVELRCDPISGHTALYWYRQSLGQGLEFLIYFQGNSAPDKSGLPSDRFSAERTGGSVSTLTIQRTQQEDSAVYLCASSLVLQGFAGANVLTFGAGSRLTVL.

This clonotype has ten or more counts. The V call is TRBV7-2, the J call TRBJ2-2; D not resolved. The CDR3 covers 17 residues. From germline, CDR1 is SGHTA and CDR2 FQGNSA. The V and J ends lost 5 bases and 0 bases respectively, with 16 bases between them. The CDR3 DNA follows: TGTGCCAGCAGCCCCGACGCCACGCGCTCGAACACCGGGGAGCTGTTTTTT. It yields the protein CASSPDATRSNTGELFF.

This clonotype is classed as medium-sized. This rearrangement joins TRBV5-1 to TRBJ2-5; D ambiguous. The CDR3 extends over 11 amino acids. The germline gives CDR1 SGHRS, CDR2 YFSETQ. V lost 3 bases and J 0 bases, leaving 0 bases between the germline ends. The CDR3 nucleotides read TGCGCCAGCAGCTACCAAGAGACCCAGTACTTC. Amino acid sequence: CASSYQETQYF. The full variable domain, completed using reference TRBV5-1 and TRBJ2-5, is KAGVTQTPRYLIKTRGQQVTLSCSPISGHRSVSWYQQTPGQGLQFLFEYFSETQRNKGNFPGRFSGRQFSNSRSEMNVSTLELGDSALYLCASSYQETQYFGPGTRLLVL.

This clonotype is judged medium-sized. The chain links TRBV12-3 or TRBV12-4 to TRBJ2-4; D gene uncertain. The CDR3 is made up of 15 amino acids. V gave up 5 bases and J gave up 3 bases, with 14 bases separating them. The DNA of the CDR3 is TGTGCCAGCAGTCCGGAGTCTCGAGGCAAAAACATTCAGTACTTC. Amino acids: CASSPESRGKNIQYF.

The gene calls are TRBV3-1 and TRBJ2-7; no clear D. V was clipped by 5 bases and J by 2 bases, with 13 bases between them. The CDR3 is made up of 14 amino acids. CDR1 is LGHDT, CDR2 YNNKEL, per germline (reference sequence). The CDR3 is CASSSRSPAYEQYF. Written as DNA, the CDR3 is TGTGCCAGCAGCTCCCGTTCTCCTGCCTACGAGCAGTACTTC.

With respect to this clonotype: The conserved final phenylalanine or tryptophan is absent from the CDR3, which likely points to a read error. V and J are TRBV7-2 and TRBJ2-2; D is unresolved. The germline V gene has CDR1 SGHTA and CDR2 FQGNSA. The CDR3 contains 15 residues. Trimming took 2 bases from V and 1 from J, leaving 8 bases between them. This CDR3 is CASSLRSLNTGELFL. CDR3 bases: TGTGCCAGCAGCTTACGTAGTCTGAACACCGGGGAGCTGTTTCTT.

This clonotype is classed as medium-sized. The V and J genes are TRBV29-1 and TRBJ2-1; a possible D gene is TRBD2 (6 bases). This CDR3 region has 14 residues. Germline CDR1 reads SQVTM; CDR2 reads ANQGSEA. V was clipped by 7 bases and J by 2 bases, with 15 bases between them. CDR3 residues: CSGITSRAYNEQFF. CDR3 in DNA: TGCAGCGGGATCACTAGCCGCGCCTACAATGAGCAGTTCTTC.

This clonotype was counted at least ten times. J is TRBJ2-7 and V is TRBV7-9, with TRBD1 matching over 8 bases. The CDR3 extends over 15 amino acids. Germline V gives CDR1 SEHNR, CDR2 FQNEAQ (reference sequence). V was pared by 5 bases and J by 7 bases, with 13 bases of the junction left unmatched. The CDR3: CASSERQGRPPEQYF. The DNA of the CDR3 is TGTGCCAGCAGCGAACGACAGGGGCGCCCCCCTGAGCAGTACTTC.

The table lists this clonotype with a count of one. This rearrangement joins TRBV4-3 to TRBJ2-1, with D perhaps matching TRBD1 (5 bases). The CDR3 is 15 residues long. The V and J ends lost 0 bases and 8 bases respectively, with 14 bases between them. The germline V gene encodes CDR1 LGHNA and CDR2 YSLEER. In DNA, the CDR3 is TGCGCCAGCAGCCAAGAGGGCAGGGAAGACCATGAGCAGTTCTTC. It specifies CASSQEGREDHEQFF.

This clonotype has more than one count but fewer than ten. The CDR3 carries no conserved terminal phenylalanine or tryptophan, so it likely arises from a read error. The V call is TRBV4-1, the J call TRBJ2-3; no reliable D call. The CDR3 covers 16 residues. The germline gives CDR1 MGHRA, CDR2 YSYEKL. CDR3 nucleotide sequence: TGCGCCAGCAGCCCCATAGGACGGATACCCACAGAGACGCAGTATCTT. This sequence encodes CASSPIGRIPTETQYL.

In this sample, this clonotype turned up many times. This sequence joins TRBV4-1 and TRBJ1-2; D unclear. V was clipped by 3 bases and J by 4 bases, with 15 bases between them. From germline, CDR1 is MGHRA and CDR2 YSYEKL. The CDR3 consists of 15 residues. CDR3 sequence (DNA): TGCGCCAGCAGCCATTTGACGACGGGGATCTATGGCTACACCTTC. Protein product: CASSHLTTGIYGYTF.

Notes on this clonotype: The conserved phenylalanine or tryptophan is not found at the CDR3 terminus, so this likely reflects a read error. The rearrangement uses TRBV6-6 and TRBJ2-1; tentatively, D is TRBD2 (7 bases). In germline, CDR1 is MNHNY, CDR2 SVGAGI (reference sequence). The CDR3 has 12 residues. CDR3 residues: CARSGPGGQQFL. The CDR3 DNA reads as TGTGCTCGCAGTGGGCCGGGGGGCCAGCAGTTCCTC.

By sample fraction, this clonotype is medium-sized. V usage is TRBV15 and J usage is TRBJ2-1, with D possibly TRBD2 on 6 matching bases. The CDR3 totals 16 residues. Per germline, CDR1 LNHNV and CDR2 YYDKDF (reference sequence). The V gene lost 0 bases and the J gene lost 3 bases, with 12 bases spanning the gap. For the CDR3, the DNA is TGTGCCACCAGCAGAGAAATCCCGGGACTCTACAATGAGCAGTTCTTC. It is translated as CATSREIPGLYNEQFF.

This clonotype was recorded a few times. This chain connects TRBV5-1 to TRBJ2-1, with 11 bases identical to TRBD2. The CDR3 totals 14 residues. The V gene end was trimmed by 4 bases and the J gene end by 6 bases; junction bases not matched to a gene: 3. Germline-derived CDR1 and CDR2 are SGHRS and YFSETQ. The CDR3 sequence is CASSISGRVNEQFF. DNA for the CDR3: TGCGCCAGCAGCATTAGCGGGAGGGTCAATGAGCAGTTCTTC.

As regards this clonotype: This may arise from a read error, as a much more abundant clone is one base away. This chain joins TRBV29-1 and TRBJ1-2; no reliable D call. The germline CDR1 and CDR2 sequences are SQVTM and ANQGSEA. The V and J ends lost 4 bases and 5 bases respectively, with 8 bases between them. The CDR3 is made up of 11 amino acids. The chain's CDR3 is CSVVVVYGYTF. As DNA, the CDR3 is TGCAGCGTTGTTGTGGTGTATGGCTACACCTTC.

The chain recombines TRBV7-2 with TRBJ1-4; maybe TRBD1 (5 bases). The CDR3 spans 16 residues. The germline V gene has CDR1 SGHTA and CDR2 FQGNSA. Trimming left V 0 bases short and J 7 bases short, with 15 bases between. CDR3 DNA sequence: TGTGCCAGCAGCTTAGCCCCGGGACCGGATCCTGAAAAACTGTTTTTT. Translated, it gives CASSLAPGPDPEKLFF.